A selection of T cell receptor beta chains follows, all from one sample in a study of graft-versus-host responses after intestinal transplantation. These receptors' antigens are unknown. Using immunoSEQ multiplex PCR, the repertoire was profiled, and TCRdb retains in-frame clones only, with some absent. The sample has 35,000 to 45,000 clones, around 94% seen once; the top ten hold about 0.22%. Specimen: unstimulated CD4+ T cells sorted from spleen or lymph node cells, collected before transplant. The receptors stem from a human donor who was the organ donor for an intestinal transplant. CDR3s include the opening cysteine and the closing phenylalanine or tryptophan. D genes are given only for firm matches. Not all rows give a size; the values are once, few, many and, for expanded clones, a class.

V: TRBV11-3
length: 14
size: -
J: TRBJ2-3
D: -
CDR3: CASSLYRGTDTQYF
DNA: TGTGCCAGCAGCTTATACAGGGGCACAGATACGCAGTATTTT

V: TRBV7-9
length: 13
size: -
J: TRBJ1-1
D: -
CDR3: CASSLQGRTEAFF
DNA: TGTGCCAGCAGCTTACAGGGGAGGACTGAAGCTTTCTTT

V: TRBV7-9
length: 12
size: once
J: TRBJ1-5
D: -
CDR3: CASSLGVSPQHF
DNA: TGTGCCAGCAGCTTAGGTGTGAGCCCCCAGCATTTT

V: TRBV7-8
length: 13
size: -
J: TRBJ2-7
D: TRBD2
CDR3: CASSLGAGDEQYF
DNA: TGTGCCAGCAGCTTAGGAGCGGGGGATGAGCAGTACTTC

V: TRBV19
length: 14
size: few
J: TRBJ2-7
D: -
CDR3: CASSQVDVSYEQYF
DNA: TGTGCCAGTAGTCAGGTGGATGTCTCCTACGAGCAGTACTTC

V: TRBV7-6
length: 16
size: -
J: TRBJ2-3
D: TRBD2
CDR3: CASSLTSGGGGDTQYF
DNA: TGTGCCAGCAGCTTGACTAGCGGGGGGGGTGGAGATACGCAGTATTTT

V: TRBV5-6
length: 16
size: -
J: TRBJ2-4
D: TRBD1
CDR3: CASSYRQGGSKNIQYF
DNA: TGTGCCAGCAGCTATCGACAGGGGGGGAGCAAAAACATTCAGTACTTC

V: TRBV27
length: 14
size: -
J: TRBJ1-5
D: -
CDR3: CASSLAGLSQPQHF
DNA: TGTGCCAGCAGTTTGGCGGGGCTCAGTCAGCCCCAGCATTTT

V: TRBV13
length: 17
size: once
J: TRBJ2-1
D: TRBD2
CDR3: CASSEPSGGAVRDEQFF
DNA: TGTGCCAGCAGCGAACCTAGCGGGGGGGCCGTTCGCGATGAGCAGTTCTTC

V: TRBV10-3
length: 13
size: -
J: TRBJ2-1
D: -
CDR3: CAISESRSNEQFF
DNA: TGTGCCATCAGTGAGTCTAGGTCCAATGAGCAGTTCTTC

V: TRBV6-1
length: 13
size: once
J: TRBJ2-3
D: TRBD2
CDR3: CASKLAATDTQYF
DNA: TGTGCCAGCAAGCTAGCGGCCACAGATACGCAGTATTTT

V: TRBV11-2
length: 15
size: once
J: TRBJ2-7
D: -
CDR3: CASSLGRSRTYEQYF
DNA: TGTGCCAGCAGCTTAGGGAGAAGCCGGACCTACGAGCAGTACTTC

V: TRBV7-2
length: 13
size: -
J: TRBJ2-7
D: -
CDR3: CASSLSVRYEQYF
DNA: TGTGCCAGCAGCTTATCGGTGCGCTACGAGCAGTACTTC

V: TRBV5-1
length: 13
size: -
J: TRBJ1-3
D: -
CDR3: CASHGPSGNTIYF
DNA: TGCGCCAGCCACGGACCCTCTGGGAACACCATATATTTT

V: TRBV19
length: 15
size: -
J: TRBJ2-4
D: -
CDR3: CASSIGFLAKNIQYF
DNA: TGTGCCAGTAGTATAGGTTTTTTAGCCAAAAACATTCAGTACTTC

V: TRBV4-2
length: 17
size: -
J: TRBJ2-5
D: TRBD2
CDR3: CASSQRESLAGGRTQYF
DNA: TGTGCCAGCAGCCAAAGAGAGAGCCTAGCGGGGGGGCGGACCCAGTACTTC

V: TRBV20-1
length: 11
size: -
J: TRBJ2-5
D: -
CDR3: CSAPLGETQYF
DNA: TGCAGTGCCCCGTTGGGCGAGACCCAGTACTTC

V: TRBV6-6
length: 15
size: -
J: TRBJ1-3
D: TRBD1
CDR3: CASSYTGGEGNTIYF
DNA: TGTGCCAGCAGTTACACAGGGGGCGAGGGAAACACCATATATTTT

V: TRBV5-1
length: 16
size: -
J: TRBJ1-3
D: -
CDR3: CASSLAGGKAGNTIYF
DNA: TGCGCCAGCAGCTTGGCGGGTGGTAAGGCTGGAAACACCATATATTTT

V: TRBV6-1
length: 14
size: -
J: TRBJ1-1
D: TRBD1
CDR3: CASSFTGDYTEAFF
DNA: TGTGCCAGCAGTTTTACAGGGGACTACACTGAAGCTTTCTTT

V: TRBV20-1
length: 11
size: -
J: TRBJ2-3
D: -
CDR3: CSAGLLDTQYF
DNA: TGCAGTGCGGGACTGCTGGATACGCAGTATTTT

V: TRBV11-1
length: 14
size: -
J: TRBJ2-7
D: -
CDR3: CASSLGGGLNEQYF
DNA: TGTGCCAGCAGCTTAGGAGGGGGACTAAACGAGCAGTACTTC

V: TRBV4-2
length: 13
size: -
J: TRBJ1-2
D: -
CDR3: CASSVNRDYGYTF
DNA: TGTGCCAGCAGCGTCAACAGGGACTATGGCTACACCTTC

V: TRBV11-2
length: 16
size: -
J: TRBJ2-1
D: -
CDR3: CASSPLQNQWHNEQFF
DNA: TGTGCCAGCAGCCCCCTCCAAAATCAATGGCATAATGAGCAGTTCTTC

V: TRBV6-1
length: 12
size: -
J: TRBJ1-2
D: TRBD1
CDR3: CASRRTGGGYTF
DNA: TGTGCCAGCAGACGGACAGGGGGGGGCTACACCTTC

V: TRBV10-3
length: 16
size: -
J: TRBJ2-1
D: TRBD2
CDR3: CAISTGLAVRYNEQFF
DNA: TGTGCCATCAGCACGGGACTAGCGGTTAGATACAATGAGCAGTTCTTC

V: TRBV7-8
length: 14
size: -
J: TRBJ1-4
D: -
CDR3: CASSLRGPGEKLFF
DNA: TGTGCCAGCAGCCTACGGGGTCCCGGTGAAAAACTGTTTTTT

V: TRBV28
length: 13
size: -
J: TRBJ1-2
D: -
CDR3: CASSLGQNYGYTF
DNA: TGTGCCAGCAGTTTAGGACAGAACTATGGCTACACCTTC

V: TRBV5-1
length: 17
size: -
J: TRBJ2-1
D: -
CDR3: CASSLDHRAGSYNEQFF
DNA: TGCGCCAGCAGCTTGGACCACCGGGCGGGGTCCTACAATGAGCAGTTCTTC

V: TRBV27
length: 16
size: -
J: TRBJ1-6
D: -
CDR3: CASSPKQGSYNSPLHF
DNA: TGTGCCAGCAGCCCTAAGCAGGGCTCCTATAATTCACCCCTCCACTTT

V: TRBV11-2
length: 14
size: -
J: TRBJ1-6
D: TRBD1
CDR3: CASSLEQGNSPLHF
DNA: TGTGCCAGCAGCTTAGAACAGGGGAATTCACCCCTCCACTTT

V: TRBV19
length: 16
size: -
J: TRBJ1-5
D: -
CDR3: CASSRGGDLSNQPQHF
DNA: TGTGCCAGTAGTAGAGGGGGAGATTTGAGCAATCAGCCCCAGCATTTT

V: TRBV28
length: 16
size: -
J: TRBJ1-5
D: -
CDR3: CASSLLPRISNQPQHF
DNA: TGTGCCAGCAGTCTCCTCCCGCGTATTAGCAATCAGCCCCAGCATTTT

V: TRBV28
length: 15
size: -
J: TRBJ2-7
D: -
CDR3: CASSFDGTVSYEQYF
DNA: TGTGCCAGCAGTTTTGATGGGACTGTCTCCTACGAGCAGTACTTC

V: TRBV11-3
length: 15
size: -
J: TRBJ1-1
D: TRBD1
CDR3: CASSADRGRNTEAFF
DNA: TGTGCCAGCAGCGCCGACAGGGGTAGGAACACTGAAGCTTTCTTT

V: TRBV4-2
length: 16
size: -
J: TRBJ1-3
D: -
CDR3: CASSQVRESSGNTIYF
DNA: TGTGCCAGCAGCCAAGTCAGGGAAAGCTCTGGAAACACCATATATTTT

V: TRBV15
length: 16
size: -
J: TRBJ2-7
D: -
CDR3: CATSRDTNGEIYEQYF
DNA: TGTGCCACCAGCAGAGATACTAACGGAGAGATCTACGAGCAGTACTTC

V: TRBV7-9
length: 17
size: -
J: TRBJ2-7
D: TRBD2
CDR3: CASSLAQGTSGTYEQYF
DNA: TGTGCCAGCAGCTTAGCGCAAGGGACTAGCGGTACCTACGAGCAGTACTTC

V: TRBV6-1
length: 15
size: -
J: TRBJ1-6
D: TRBD1
CDR3: CASTQKGTGVSPLHF
DNA: TGTGCCAGCACCCAAAAGGGGACAGGGGTGTCACCCCTCCACTTT

V: TRBV7-2
length: 13
size: -
J: TRBJ2-3
D: -
CDR3: CASSFTSSDTQYF
DNA: TGTGCCAGCAGCTTTACTAGTTCAGATACGCAGTATTTT

V: TRBV7-3
length: 15
size: -
J: TRBJ2-3
D: TRBD2
CDR3: CASSLSGGAADTQYF
DNA: TGTGCCAGCAGCTTAAGCGGGGGGGCCGCAGATACGCAGTATTTT

V: TRBV19
length: 14
size: -
J: TRBJ1-1
D: TRBD1
CDR3: CASSLYRGETEAFF
DNA: TGTGCCAGTAGTCTATACAGGGGAGAGACTGAAGCTTTCTTT

V: TRBV6-1
length: 16
size: once
J: TRBJ2-1
D: TRBD1
CDR3: CASSESRQGAYNEQFF
DNA: TGTGCCAGCAGTGAATCGCGGCAGGGGGCCTACAATGAGCAGTTCTTC